This TCR beta chain was identified during a study of T cells in Graves' hyperthyroidism and ophthalmopathy. This clonotype was counted at least ten times. There were TCR beta CDR3 regions amplified from RNA transcripts. The primer set for the first-round RT-PCR of the TCR CDR3 was HTBI. TCRdb re-called the multiplex PCR reads through MiXCR, storing one row per CDR3 protein. The sample has 270,000 or so distinct CDR3 sequences, less than 30% seen once. Hyperthyroidism had been newly diagnosed in patients aged 18 to 65, and its duration was under 2 months. Looked up from germline, CDR1 is SGHRS and CDR2 is YFSETQ. The J segment lost 2 bases and the V segment lost 4 bases, leaving 4 bases of the junction unmatched. This CDR3 is 14 amino acids long.

The chain links TRBV5-1 to TRBJ2-7; 9 positions agree with TRBD2. Sequencing used blood. The sequence was obtained from a man aged 35-49 years with Graves' hyperthyroidism that later progressed to Graves' ophthalmopathy. CDR3 DNA: TGCGCCAGCAGCCCTGGCGGGAGGGCCTACGAGCAGTACTTC. Protein: CASSPGGRAYEQYF.